The 23 T cell receptor beta chains listed next were all sequenced from one sample in a study of blood T cells in healthy people across ages. Sample-barcoded 5' priming and a J-beta primer mix drove a second PCR of about 7 to 12 cycles. TCRdb processed the 5' RACE reads anew with MiXCR; each CDR3 protein has one entry. Of around 650,000 distinct CDR3 sequences in the sample, about a third are singletons; the top ten hold roughly 14%. Sequencing was done on a sample of blood. All receptors come from a woman older than 75 in good health.

The J gene is TRBJ2-4, the V gene TRBV5-1; D tentatively fits TRBD1 or TRBD2 (6 bases each). Looked up from germline, CDR1 is SGHRS and CDR2 is YFSETQ. CDR3 length equals 14 residues. The V end lost 4 bases, the J end lost 5 bases, and 13 bases lay between the germline ends. Here the CDR3 reads CASSPIGGQNIQYF. The DNA of the CDR3 is TGCGCCAGCAGCCCAATTGGGGGGCAAAACATTCAGTACTTC.

This chain links TRBV6-2 or TRBV6-3 with TRBJ2-7; TRBD1 aligns across 8 bases. This CDR3 has 16 residues. Unmatched junction bases numbered 11, after V lost 6 bases and J lost 1 base. Germline V lookup: CDR1 MNHEY, CDR2 SVGEGT. The CDR3 bases are TGTGCCAGCAGATACAGACAGGGGACGTTTTCCTACGAGCAGTACTTC. Translated, it gives CASRYRQGTFSYEQYF.

At least ten counts were recorded for this clonotype. V gene TRBV20-1 combines with J gene TRBJ1-2, with TRBD1 matching over 11 bases. Germline CDR1 reads DFQATT; CDR2 reads SNEGSKA (reference sequence). V trimming: 2 bases; J trimming: 4 bases; junction bases outside the gene matches: 9. The CDR3 is 16 residues long. The CDR3 sequence: CSARSLDRGPIYGYTF. The CDR3 region has the DNA TGCAGTGCTAGATCCTTGGACAGGGGGCCTATCTATGGCTACACCTTC.

In this sample, this clonotype turned up a few times. V usage is TRBV7-3 and J usage is TRBJ1-1; D is unclear. The length of the CDR3 is 13 residues. The V end lost 5 bases, the J end lost 0 bases, and 7 bases lay between the germline ends. Germline loops: CDR1 SGHTA, CDR2 FQGTGA. The CDR3 region has the DNA TGTGCCAGCAGCGAGGCGGTGAACACTGAAGCTTTCTTT. It yields the protein CASSEAVNTEAFF.

V is TRBV10-2 and J is TRBJ1-6; 8 nucleotides align to TRBD1. The junction had 10 bases not matched to a gene; V was cut back by 6 bases and J by 9 bases. The CDR3 sequence is 15 residues long. From germline, CDR1 is WSHSY and CDR2 SAAADI. CDR3 sequence: CASSAKQGEGSPLHF. Here the CDR3 DNA reads TGCGCCAGCAGCGCTAAACAGGGGGAAGGTTCACCCCTCCACTTT.

Details on this clonotype: A clone one base away is much larger, so this may be a read error. The chain links TRBV7-9 to TRBJ2-5; D may be TRBD2 (7 bases). CDR1 and CDR2 (germline): SEHNR, FQNEAQ (reference sequence). Trimming stripped 11 bases from V and 4 bases from J, with 14 bases between. The CDR3 spans 12 residues. Here the CDR3 reads CAGGRGAETQYF. In DNA, the CDR3 is TGTGCCGGTGGACGGGGGGCAGAGACCCAGTACTTC.

Regarding this clonotype: This may stem from a read error, because a much larger clone lies one nucleotide away. The chain is built from TRBV4-1 and TRBJ1-5; D is unresolved. CDR1 and CDR2 from the germline V gene are MGHRA and YSYEKL. V was cut by 0 bases and J by 7 bases, with 13 bases left in between. There are 15 residues in the CDR3. The CDR3, as DNA: TGCGCCAGCAGCCAAGAGGTCGGGTTATGGCAGCCCCAGCATTTT. It translates to CASSQEVGLWQPQHF.

This clonotype was seen ten or more times. The V gene is TRBV5-1, the J gene TRBJ2-5, with TRBD1 matching 8 bases. V lost 5 bases and J lost 5; bases outside the gene matches: 8. This CDR3 has 14 amino acids. The germline V gene encodes CDR1 SGHRS and CDR2 YFSETQ. The CDR3 region has the DNA TGCGCCAGCAGTTTAGGACAGGGTGGTGAGACCCAGTACTTC. This sequence encodes CASSLGQGGETQYF.

To note about this clonotype: This sequence may be a read error, since a much larger clone differs from it by one base. The chain recombines TRBV12-3 or TRBV12-4 with TRBJ1-2; D uncertain. The CDR3 has 10 amino acids. The CDR3 bases are TGTGCCAGCAGTTTAAATGGCCACACCTTC. Its translation is CASSLNGHTF.

The chain employs TRBV7-2 and TRBJ2-1; the match to TRBD2 covers 14 bases. Per the germline V gene, CDR1 is SGHTA and CDR2 is FQGNSA. CDR3 size: 16 residues. V shed 5 bases and J 6 bases; nucleotides not matched to a gene: 6. The CDR3 DNA is TGTGCCAGCAGCAAGACTAGCGGGGGGGCCATCAATGAGCAGTTCTTC. Its translation is CASSKTSGGAINEQFF.

A single count supports this clonotype. A much more abundant neighbour one base away suggests this may be a read error. The chain recombines TRBV2 with TRBJ2-4, with D possibly matching TRBD2 (6 bases). Germline CDR1 and CDR2: SNHLY and FYNNEI. The CDR3 has 13 residues. CDR3 protein: CANSYRTSGEQYF. CDR3 bases: TGTGCCAACAGTTATAGGACCTCGGGAGAGCAGTACTTC.

This clonotype was detected only a few times. Written as DNA, the CDR3 is TGTGCCAGCAGCCCCCAGCGGGGGGGCAGGTGGGATACGCAGTATTTT. Translation: CASSPQRGGRWDTQYF. The chain has TRBV3-1 and TRBJ2-3; TRBD2 matches 10 bases. This CDR3 has 16 amino acids. Germline V lookup: CDR1 LGHDT, CDR2 YNNKEL (reference sequence). Trimming cost V 4 bases and J 6 bases; bases outside gene matches: 10.

This clonotype has just a few counts. The chain employs TRBV20-1 and TRBJ1-1; the match to TRBD1 covers 11 bases. The CDR3 runs to 16 residues. With V trimmed by 1 base and J by 5 bases, 9 bases remained unmatched. Germline loops: CDR1 DFQATT, CDR2 SNEGSKA (reference sequence). CDR3 protein: CSARVQSRDRGTEAFF. CDR3 nucleotides: TGCAGTGCTAGAGTTCAAAGCCGGGACAGGGGGACTGAAGCTTTCTTT.

This clonotype was observed a few times. The junction and the germline gene differ at one end; a read error may be behind it. V is TRBV5-1 and J is TRBJ2-1, with D perhaps matching TRBD1 (7 bases). CDR3 length: 13 residues. CDR1 SGHRS and CDR2 YFSETQ come from the germline V gene. CDR3 DNA sequence: TGCGCCAGCAGCTTAGGGGGGCGGGACAGAGTAAGCTTC. Its translation: CASSLGGRDRVSF.

Ten or more counts support this clonotype. DNA of the CDR3: TGTGCCAGCAGCTTGACAGGGGTCCCCCAAGAGACCCAGTACTTC. It specifies CASSLTGVPQETQYF. J is TRBJ2-5 and V is TRBV7-7, with 8 bases identical to TRBD1. The V and J ends lost 3 bases and 1 base, in that order; junction bases with no gene match: 4. This CDR3 is built from 15 residues. CDR1 is SSHAT and CDR2 is FNYEAQ in the germline V gene (reference sequence).

In regard to this clonotype: An end of the junction differs from the germline gene, which may be a read error. The rearrangement links TRBV11-3 to TRBJ2-3; TRBD2 might be the D (6 bases). The CDR3 totals 15 residues. Germline V gene data show CDR1 as SGHNT and CDR2 as YENEEA. Written as DNA, the CDR3 is TGTGCCAGCAGCCGGGGGTCATATACCTCAGATACGCGGTATTTT. This translates into CASSRGSYTSDTRYF.

The sample holds many counts of this clonotype. V usage is TRBV4-3 and J usage is TRBJ2-3; 8 nucleotides agree with TRBD1. V shed 3 bases and J 1 base; nucleotides not matched to a gene: 3. Germline loops: CDR1 LGHNA, CDR2 YSLEER. The CDR3 consists of 15 residues. This CDR3 reads CASSQLTGGTDTQYF. The CDR3, as DNA: TGCGCCAGCAGCCAGCTGACAGGGGGCACAGATACGCAGTATTTT.

This clonotype has ten or more counts. The chain uses TRBV5-1 and TRBJ2-7, with a possible D match to TRBD2 (7 bases). Germline V gene sequence: CDR1 SGHRS, CDR2 YFSETQ. V lost 4 bases, J lost 0 bases, and 20 bases lay in between. The CDR3 has 17 residues. In DNA, the CDR3 is TGCGCCAGCAGCCGGGGGGCGATCGGGACCAGCTCCTACGAGCAGTACTTC. Translated: CASSRGAIGTSSYEQYF.

In this sample, this clonotype turned up once. The V call is TRBV4-3, the J call TRBJ2-3, with 7 positions matching TRBD2. The CDR3 is made up of 16 amino acids. Trimming removed 4 bases from V and 4 bases from J; junction bases left unmatched: 11. Per the germline V gene, CDR1 is LGHNA and CDR2 is YSLEER. The CDR3 loop reads CASSRGGSGGADTQYF. The CDR3 nucleotides are TGCGCCAGCAGCCGTGGTGGATCGGGGGGAGCAGATACGCAGTATTTT.

Ten or more counts support this clonotype. The chain couples TRBV12-3 or TRBV12-4 to TRBJ1-5, with D unresolved. The V end was cut by 6 bases, the J end by 0 bases, with 6 bases between. This CDR3 is 13 amino acids long. CDR3 region: CASSTHSNQPQHF. The CDR3 DNA sequence: TGTGCCAGCAGCACTCATAGCAATCAGCCCCAGCATTTT.

The sample holds many counts of this clonotype. V is TRBV12-5 and J is TRBJ2-1; a weak D match, TRBD1 (6 bases). The V end lost 6 bases, the J end lost 0 bases, and 12 bases lay between the germline ends. The CDR3 runs 15 residues. The germline CDR1 and CDR2 sequences are LGHNT and FRNRAP. The DNA for the CDR3 is TGTGCTAGTGGCACAGGGCTAAGCTCCTACAATGAGCAGTTCTTC. Amino acids: CASGTGLSSYNEQFF.

This clonotype was recorded many times. The J gene is TRBJ2-1, the V gene TRBV24-1; 10 nucleotides agree with TRBD1. This CDR3 is 17 amino acids long. The germline CDR1 and CDR2 sequences are KGHDR and SFDVKD. Losses at the gene ends were 4 bases for V and 6 bases for J; bases not matched to a gene: 11. CDR3 DNA sequence: TGTGCCACCAGTGACGTGACAGGGGGCGGCGAACTCAATGAGCAGTTCTTC. Translated: CATSDVTGGGELNEQFF.

As for this clonotype: Being one base from a much bigger clone, this may be a read error. This chain links TRBV2 with TRBJ2-7, with D possibly being TRBD2 (5 bases). Germline CDR1 is SNHLY and CDR2 is FYNNEI. V lost 2 bases and J 12 bases, leaving 29 bases between the germline ends. The CDR3 consists of 17 residues. In DNA form, the CDR3 reads TGTGCCAGCAGTGAATCCGGGGTCGATATCGGTCGGCGGACCCGGTACTTC. It yields the protein CASSESGVDIGRRTRYF.